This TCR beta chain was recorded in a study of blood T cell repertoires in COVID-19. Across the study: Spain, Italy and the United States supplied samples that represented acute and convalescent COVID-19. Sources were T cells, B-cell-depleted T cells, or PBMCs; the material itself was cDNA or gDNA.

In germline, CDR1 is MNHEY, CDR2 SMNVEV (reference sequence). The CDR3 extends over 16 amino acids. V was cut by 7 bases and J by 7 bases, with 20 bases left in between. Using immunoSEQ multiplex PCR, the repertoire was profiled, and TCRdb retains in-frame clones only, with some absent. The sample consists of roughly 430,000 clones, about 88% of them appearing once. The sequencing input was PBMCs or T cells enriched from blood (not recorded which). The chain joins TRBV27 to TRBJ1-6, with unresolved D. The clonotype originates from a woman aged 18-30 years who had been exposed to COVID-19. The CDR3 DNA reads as TGTGCCAGCAAGGAGTGGAGTAGGCAAGTAAATTCACCCCTCCACTTT. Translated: CASKEWSRQVNSPLHF.